Listed below are T cell receptor beta chains from one sample, sequenced in a study of blood T cell repertoires in COVID-19. TCRdb's copy holds only in-frame clones and misses some; the assay was immunoSEQ multiplex PCR. The repertoire includes 45,000 to 50,000 clones, approximately 87% of them detected once, and around a tenth sits in the top ten. The sample taken for sequencing was peripheral blood. The receptors were gathered from a human donor in a cohort sampled during active COVID-19. CDR3s include the opening cysteine and the closing phenylalanine or tryptophan. Each record gives: D gene, V gene, J gene, clone size, CDR3 protein, CDR3 DNA. D genes are given only for firm matches. The size of a clone is reported for some rows only, either as once, few or many, or as a class for expanded clones.

D gene: TRBD1; V gene: TRBV3-1/TRBV3-2; J gene: TRBJ2-2; clone size: NA; CDR3 protein: CASSRKAGTGGTGELFF; CDR3 DNA: TGTGCCAGCAGCCGAAAAGCCGGGACAGGGGGTACCGGGGAGCTGTTTTTT
D gene: NA; V gene: TRBV27; J gene: TRBJ2-1; clone size: NA; CDR3 protein: CASSPPGDEQFF; CDR3 DNA: TGTGCCAGCAGTCCCCCGGGGGATGAGCAGTTCTTC
D gene: NA; V gene: TRBV5-4; J gene: TRBJ1-1; clone size: NA; CDR3 protein: CASSLDGRQAFF; CDR3 DNA: TGTGCCAGCAGCTTGGACGGGAGGCAAGCTTTCTTT
D gene: NA; V gene: TRBV29-1; J gene: TRBJ2-2; clone size: NA; CDR3 protein: CSVEAGRGELFF; CDR3 DNA: TGCAGCGTTGAGGCGGGCAGGGGGGAGCTGTTTTTT
D gene: NA; V gene: TRBV6-5; J gene: TRBJ1-1; clone size: NA; CDR3 protein: CASSDQGQLNTEAFF; CDR3 DNA: TGTGCCAGCAGCGACCAGGGGCAGCTGAACACTGAAGCTTTCTTT
D gene: NA; V gene: TRBV5-6; J gene: TRBJ2-1; clone size: NA; CDR3 protein: CASSRTSSYNEQFF; CDR3 DNA: TGTGCCAGCAGCCGTACCAGCTCCTACAATGAGCAGTTCTTC
D gene: NA; V gene: TRBV3-1/TRBV3-2; J gene: TRBJ2-7; clone size: NA; CDR3 protein: CASSPRTNSYEQYF; CDR3 DNA: TGTGCCAGCAGCCCTCGGACTAACTCCTACGAGCAGTACTTC
D gene: TRBD2; V gene: TRBV9; J gene: TRBJ2-1; clone size: NA; CDR3 protein: CASSVRLAGGEEQFF; CDR3 DNA: TGTGCCAGCAGCGTGAGACTAGCGGGGGGAGAGGAGCAGTTCTTC
D gene: TRBD1; V gene: TRBV25-1; J gene: TRBJ1-5; clone size: once; CDR3 protein: CASSRQGASQPQHF; CDR3 DNA: TGTGCCAGCAGTCGGCAGGGGGCGAGTCAGCCCCAGCATTTT
D gene: NA; V gene: TRBV7-6; J gene: TRBJ1-3; clone size: NA; CDR3 protein: CASSPVVLTGTSGNTIYF; CDR3 DNA: TGTGCCAGCAGCCCAGTGGTCCTTACAGGAACCTCTGGAAACACCATATATTTT
D gene: NA; V gene: TRBV3-1/TRBV3-2; J gene: TRBJ1-3; clone size: NA; CDR3 protein: CASSRQINSGNTIYF; CDR3 DNA: TGTGCCAGCAGCCGACAGATCAACTCTGGAAACACCATATATTTT
D gene: NA; V gene: TRBV19; J gene: TRBJ2-1; clone size: NA; CDR3 protein: CASSAAASYNEQFF; CDR3 DNA: TGTGCCAGTAGTGCTGCGGCGTCCTACAATGAGCAGTTCTTC
D gene: TRBD1; V gene: TRBV11-2; J gene: TRBJ1-5; clone size: NA; CDR3 protein: CASSQGQGAAPHQPQHF; CDR3 DNA: TGTGCCAGCAGTCAGGGTCAGGGGGCCGCTCCTCATCAGCCCCAGCATTTT
D gene: NA; V gene: TRBV12-3/TRBV12-4; J gene: TRBJ2-3; clone size: medium-sized; CDR3 protein: CASSLRGGDTQYF; CDR3 DNA: TGTGCCAGCAGTTTGAGGGGGGGAGATACGCAGTATTTT
D gene: TRBD2; V gene: TRBV11-1; J gene: TRBJ2-5; clone size: NA; CDR3 protein: CASSSPSGGGQETQYF; CDR3 DNA: TGTGCCAGCAGCTCGCCTAGCGGGGGGGGACAAGAGACCCAGTACTTC
D gene: TRBD1; V gene: TRBV3-1/TRBV3-2; J gene: TRBJ2-7; clone size: NA; CDR3 protein: CASSKTGGTGPNEQYF; CDR3 DNA: TGTGCCAGCAGCAAAACGGGCGGGACAGGGCCCAACGAGCAGTACTTC
D gene: TRBD2; V gene: TRBV5-1; J gene: TRBJ2-5; clone size: NA; CDR3 protein: CASSWGLAVEETQYF; CDR3 DNA: TGCGCCAGCAGCTGGGGACTAGCCGTAGAAGAGACCCAGTACTTC